This is a list of T cell receptor beta chains from one sample in a study of CD8 T cells in Susac syndrome. TCRdb analysed the immunoSEQ multiplex PCR reads with MiXCR anew, one entry per CDR3 protein. The profile shows 200,000 or so distinct CDR3 sequences, roughly 95% of them singletons. The sample taken for sequencing was CD4+ T cells from PBMCs. These receptors originate from a human donor with multiple sclerosis. CDR3s include the opening cysteine and the closing phenylalanine or tryptophan. The D gene is left open where the match is weak. Clone sizes are given selectively: once, few, many, or a class where the clone is expanded.

v_gene	j_gene	d_gene	abundance	CDR3nt	CDR3aa
TRBV2	TRBJ2-6	NA	NA	TGTGCCAGCAGTGCAGGGAAATCTGGGGCCAACGTCCTGACTTTC	CASSAGKSGANVLTF
TRBV27	TRBJ1-2	TRBD1	NA	TGTGCCAGCAGCTCCGACAGGGGGTCAGAAGGCTACACCTTC	CASSSDRGSEGYTF
TRBV20-1	TRBJ2-7	NA	once	TGCAGTGCCTCTCCGGGCACAGGCTCGGGCTACGAGCAGTACTTC	CSASPGTGSGYEQYF
TRBV20-1	TRBJ2-7	NA	once	TGCAGTGTAAAGTCCGGGCGGGAAGAGCAGTACTTC	CSVKSGREEQYF
TRBV7-9	TRBJ1-2	NA	NA	TGTGCCAGCAGCCACAGGGAGGTGGCCTATGGCTACACCTTC	CASSHREVAYGYTF
TRBV18	TRBJ1-1	NA	NA	TGTGCCAGCTCACCGCGGCAGAACACTGAAGCTTTCTTT	CASSPRQNTEAFF
TRBV2	TRBJ2-7	NA	NA	TGTGCCAGCAGTGTATCAGCGACGTTCTCCTACGAGCAGTACTTC	CASSVSATFSYEQYF
TRBV6-1	TRBJ2-1	NA	few	TGTGCCAGCAGCCAGGGAGCGGCGGGGTTCTTC	CASSQGAAGFF
TRBV27	TRBJ1-2	NA	NA	TGTGCCAGCAGTTTCTCAAAGTGGACAGCCTCCTATGGCTACACCTTC	CASSFSKWTASYGYTF
TRBV28	TRBJ1-2	NA	NA	TGTGCCAGCAGTTTATCAGGGGGCTACACCTTC	CASSLSGGYTF
TRBV24-1	TRBJ1-2	NA	NA	TGTGCCACCAGTGACAGGGATGGCTACACCTTC	CATSDRDGYTF
TRBV20-1	TRBJ2-1	NA	NA	TGCAGTGCTAGTAGGTCAAATGGAGCCAATGAGCAGTTCTTC	CSASRSNGANEQFF
TRBV30	TRBJ1-6	TRBD1	NA	TGTGCCTGGGGACAGGGGAGCTCCTATAATTCACCCCTCCACTTT	CAWGQGSSYNSPLHF
TRBV3-1	TRBJ2-1	TRBD2	once	TGTGCCAGCAGCCAAGGGGGGGGACCCGAGCAGTTCTTC	CASSQGGGPEQFF
TRBV5-6	TRBJ2-7	TRBD1	NA	TGTGCCAGCAGCCCTCTGAGAGGGGGCGTCGACGAGCAGTACTTC	CASSPLRGGVDEQYF
TRBV6-4	TRBJ2-4	NA	NA	TGTGCCAGCAGTACTACAGAGAAGGCCAAAAACATTCAGTACTTC	CASSTTEKAKNIQYF
TRBV19	TRBJ1-1	NA	NA	TGTGCCAGTAGTATTCACAGCCCGAACACTGAAGCTTTCTTT	CASSIHSPNTEAFF
TRBV30	TRBJ2-5	TRBD2	NA	TGTGCCGGGATACTAGCGGGCGGAGAGACCCAGTACTTC	CAGILAGGETQYF
TRBV20-1	TRBJ1-6	TRBD1	NA	TGCAGTGCTAGAGGCCCGGGACAGGACAATTCACCCCTCCACTTT	CSARGPGQDNSPLHF
TRBV30	TRBJ1-6	NA	NA	TGTGCCTGGAAGACACCTGGGGTGAATTCACCCCTCCACTTT	CAWKTPGVNSPLHF
TRBV29-1	TRBJ2-7	NA	NA	TGCAGCGTTTCCGGGACACCGGGGACCTACGAGCAGTACTTC	CSVSGTPGTYEQYF
TRBV30	TRBJ2-3	TRBD2	NA	TGTGCCTTCGAGCGGGAGAGCACAGATACGCAGTATTTT	CAFERESTDTQYF
TRBV20-1	TRBJ2-7	NA	NA	TGCAGTGCTCAACAGGGAATCGAGCAGTACTTC	CSAQQGIEQYF
TRBV24-1	TRBJ2-3	TRBD2	NA	TGTGCCACCAGTGATGGCGGGAGGGACACAGATACGCAGTATTTT	CATSDGGRDTDTQYF
TRBV3-1	TRBJ1-1	NA	NA	TGTGCCAGCAGCAAGACTTGGAGCAGCGCTGAAGCTTTCTTT	CASSKTWSSAEAFF
TRBV5-4	TRBJ1-2	NA	NA	TGTGCCAGCAGCTTGGAAACGGGGGAAGGCTACACCTTC	CASSLETGEGYTF
TRBV3-1	TRBJ1-5	NA	NA	TGTGCCAGCAGCCAAGATGTCCCGGGGCCCCAGCATTTT	CASSQDVPGPQHF
TRBV6-5	TRBJ2-3	NA	NA	TGTGCCAGCAGTTACAGTCTCCTCCCGGGAGATACGCAGTATTTT	CASSYSLLPGDTQYF
TRBV30	TRBJ1-2	NA	NA	TGTGCCTGGAGTCCAGGGGCTGGCTACACCTTC	CAWSPGAGYTF
TRBV29-1	TRBJ1-2	TRBD1	NA	TGCAGCGTAACAGGGGTTGTTGGCTACACCTTC	CSVTGVVGYTF
TRBV18	TRBJ1-1	NA	NA	TGTGCCAGCTCACCCGGGGGGACCCCGTACACTGAAGCTTTCTTT	CASSPGGTPYTEAFF
TRBV20-1	TRBJ1-5	NA	NA	TGCAGTGCTAGCGGAAGGGAGAATCAGCCCCAGCATTTT	CSASGRENQPQHF
TRBV3-1	TRBJ1-2	TRBD1	NA	TGTGCCAGCAGCCAAGACGGAGGCAGGGGGGGACGCTACACCTTC	CASSQDGGRGGRYTF
TRBV4-2	TRBJ2-7	NA	NA	TGTGCCAGCAGCCAAGTAAAACAGGGCCTAGGGGAGCAGTACTTC	CASSQVKQGLGEQYF
TRBV3-1	TRBJ2-7	NA	NA	TGTGCCAGCAGCGGAACCGGGACGCCTCCCTACGAGCAGTACTTC	CASSGTGTPPYEQYF
TRBV29-1	TRBJ1-2	TRBD1	NA	TGCAGCCCTGAGGGGGACAGGGGCTATGGCTACACCTTC	CSPEGDRGYGYTF
TRBV12-3/TRBV12-4	TRBJ2-5	NA	NA	TGTGCCAGCAGTTTGGGGCGGGCCCGATACTTCCAAGAGACCCAGTACTTC	CASSLGRARYFQETQYF
TRBV7-3	TRBJ2-5	TRBD2	NA	TGTGCCAGCAGCTTCCAAGGGACTAACCAAGAGACCCAGTACTTC	CASSFQGTNQETQYF
TRBV4-2	TRBJ2-3	NA	NA	TGTGCCAGCAAAGCGGGCACAGATACGCAGTATTTT	CASKAGTDTQYF
TRBV12-3/TRBV12-4	TRBJ2-2	NA	NA	TGTGCCAGCCTTAGGACGCTGAACACCGGGGAGCTGTTTTTT	CASLRTLNTGELFF
TRBV29-1	TRBJ2-1	TRBD1	few	TGCAGCGTTGGGGGACAGCCCTACAATGAGCAGTTCTTC	CSVGGQPYNEQFF
TRBV6-6	TRBJ1-5	NA	once	TGTGCCGGCACCCCGCCCCAGCCCCAGCATTTT	CAGTPPQPQHF
TRBV15	TRBJ2-1	TRBD1	NA	TGTGCCACCGACGACAGGGTGGGCGGTGAGCAGTTCTTC	CATDDRVGGEQFF
TRBV20-1	TRBJ2-5	NA	NA	TGCAGTGCTAGACCCCCACTTGGGTGGGGGGAGACCCAGTACTTC	CSARPPLGWGETQYF
TRBV18	TRBJ1-2	NA	NA	TGTGCCAGCTCACCGACCACCCATGGCTACACCTTC	CASSPTTHGYTF
TRBV30	TRBJ1-2	NA	NA	TGTGCCTGGAGTGCATTATATGGCTACACCTTC	CAWSALYGYTF
TRBV7-9	TRBJ2-1	TRBD2	NA	TGTGCCAGCAGCAAAAAGCCCCTCAGCGGGAGGGCCCAAGGCAATGAGCAGTTCTTC	CASSKKPLSGRAQGNEQFF
TRBV20-1	TRBJ1-5	NA	NA	TGCAGTGCTAAATCACCGACCAACCAGCCCCAGCATTTT	CSAKSPTNQPQHF
TRBV3-1	TRBJ2-1	TRBD1	NA	TGTGCCAGCAGCCAAGGGACAGGGGGCGGCTTGAATGAGCAGTTCTTC	CASSQGTGGGLNEQFF
TRBV30	TRBJ2-7	NA	NA	TGTGCCTGGAAGGGGGGCGAGCAGTACTTC	CAWKGGEQYF
TRBV2	TRBJ2-5	NA	NA	TGTGCCAGCAGTGAGGTGGGGGAGACCCAGTACTTC	CASSEVGETQYF
TRBV14	TRBJ2-5	NA	once	TGTGCCAGCAGCCAGTCTGTGACCCAGTACTTC	CASSQSVTQYF
TRBV7-2	TRBJ2-3	TRBD2	NA	TGTGCCAGCAGCTTACAGCGGGGTAGCGGGGCAGATACGCAGTATTTT	CASSLQRGSGADTQYF
TRBV20-1	TRBJ2-7	TRBD2	NA	TGCAGTGCGAAGGATACTAGCGGGTCCTACGAGCAGTACTTC	CSAKDTSGSYEQYF
TRBV5-6	TRBJ2-1	TRBD2	NA	TGTGCCAGCAGCTTGGGCGGGGGAGGGCTCAATGAGCAGTTCTTC	CASSLGGGGLNEQFF
TRBV6-1	TRBJ2-1	TRBD2	NA	TGTGCCAGCACCACGCGGACTAGCGGGGGTGGGTCCTACAATGAGCAGTTCTTC	CASTTRTSGGGSYNEQFF
TRBV30	TRBJ1-1	NA	NA	TGTGCCTGGAGACTCGCGAACACTGAAGCTTTCTTT	CAWRLANTEAFF
TRBV19	TRBJ2-7	NA	NA	TGTGCCAGTCAAGAGGGGATCCCCTCCGGCGAGCAGTACTTC	CASQEGIPSGEQYF